This T cell receptor beta chain derives from a study of blood T cell repertoires in COVID-19. Study overall: Material from acute and convalescent COVID-19 was sourced from the United States, Italy and Spain. T cells, B-cell-depleted T cells, or PBMCs supplied cDNA or gDNA.

CDR3 length: 13 residues. Unmatched junction bases numbered 8, after V lost 6 bases and J lost 10 bases. In germline, CDR1 is MNHEY, CDR2 SVGEGT. As processed by the authors: Reference gene primer amplification in the assay estimated nucleated cell counts. Some clones are missing from TCRdb's copy, which holds only in-frame ones; the method was immunoSEQ multiplex PCR. V, J and clone size reflect that table, while D and trimming were determined from the DNA. This table has 150,000 to 200,000 clones, approximately 81% appearing once. V and J are TRBV6-2 or TRBV6-3 and TRBJ2-1, with 8 bases matching TRBD2. The sequenced sample was peripheral blood. The origin of this receptor is a human donor with acute or convalescent COVID-19. The donor label of this sample is uncertain. The CDR3 bases are TGTGCCAGCAGCCCGGGGGGGGCAAGGGAGCAGTTCTTC. This encodes CASSPGGAREQFF.